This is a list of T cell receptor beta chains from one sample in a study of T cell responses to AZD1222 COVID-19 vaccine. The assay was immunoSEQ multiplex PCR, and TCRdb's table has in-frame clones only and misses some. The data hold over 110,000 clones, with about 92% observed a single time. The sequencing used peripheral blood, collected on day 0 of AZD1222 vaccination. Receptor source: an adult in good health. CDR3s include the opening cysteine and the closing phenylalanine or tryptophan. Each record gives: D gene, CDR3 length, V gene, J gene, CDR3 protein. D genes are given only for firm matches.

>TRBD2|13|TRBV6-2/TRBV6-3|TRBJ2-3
CASTPAGSDTQYF
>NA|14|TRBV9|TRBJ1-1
CASSPREVGTEAFF
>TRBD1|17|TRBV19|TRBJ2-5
CASSIWPRGTGTETQYF
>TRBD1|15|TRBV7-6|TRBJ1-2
CASSSRQGNNYGYTF
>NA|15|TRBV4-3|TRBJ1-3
CASSQTHRSGNTIYF
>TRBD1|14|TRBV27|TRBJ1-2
CASGGTGTNYGYTF
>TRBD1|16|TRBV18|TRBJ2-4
CASSPGTGPAKNIQYF
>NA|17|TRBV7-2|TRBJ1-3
CASSFGIRGFSGNTIYF
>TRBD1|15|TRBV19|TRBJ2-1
CASTPGQDMDNEQFF
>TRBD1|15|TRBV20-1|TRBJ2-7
CSASVPGQGLYEQYF
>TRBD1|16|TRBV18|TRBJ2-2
CASSPQDRGNTGELFF
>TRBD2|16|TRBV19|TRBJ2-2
CASSAGLAVNTGELFF
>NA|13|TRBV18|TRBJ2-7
CASSRSQGDEQYF
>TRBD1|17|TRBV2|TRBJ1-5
CASSHQVRDRVDQPQHF
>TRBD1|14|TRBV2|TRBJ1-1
CASSDRAVNTEAFF
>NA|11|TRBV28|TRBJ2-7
CASSLYGEQYF
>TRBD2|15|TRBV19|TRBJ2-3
CASSIAGGAGDTQYF
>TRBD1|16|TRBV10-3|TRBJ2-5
CAIKGQGALLQETQYF
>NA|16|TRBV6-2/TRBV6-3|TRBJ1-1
CASSYSIRTLNTEAFF
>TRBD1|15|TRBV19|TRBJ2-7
CASSMRDRGQYEQYF
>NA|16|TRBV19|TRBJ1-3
CASSMRGGASGNTIYF
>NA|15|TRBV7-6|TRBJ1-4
CASSPKGGRGEKLFF
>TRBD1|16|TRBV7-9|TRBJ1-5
CASSLGTGWINQPQHF
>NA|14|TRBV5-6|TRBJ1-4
CASSRRFTSEKLFF
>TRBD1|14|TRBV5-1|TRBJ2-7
CASSFGTGRYEQYF
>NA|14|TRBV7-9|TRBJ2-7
CASSLAAGIYEQYF
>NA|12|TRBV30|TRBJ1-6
CAWSVQNSPLHF
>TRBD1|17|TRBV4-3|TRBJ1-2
CASSQGVPGQGGYGYTF
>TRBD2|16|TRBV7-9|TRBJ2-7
CASSFPSGKPAYEQYF
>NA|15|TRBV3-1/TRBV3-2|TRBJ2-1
CASSQDLRYGNEQFF
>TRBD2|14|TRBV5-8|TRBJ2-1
CASSSPGLQWEQFF
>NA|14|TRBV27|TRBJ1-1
CASSLRQINTEAFF
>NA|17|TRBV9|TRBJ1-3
CASSVAPGGSSGNTIYF
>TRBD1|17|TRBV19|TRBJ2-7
CASSLPPDRESSYEQYF
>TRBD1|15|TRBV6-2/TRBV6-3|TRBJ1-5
CASSYPEDGDRPQHF
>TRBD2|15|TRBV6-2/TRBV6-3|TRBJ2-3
CASSYDGRATDTQYF
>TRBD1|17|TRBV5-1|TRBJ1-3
CASSLGGTGTSGNTIYF
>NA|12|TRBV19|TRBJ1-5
CASTPRNQPQHF
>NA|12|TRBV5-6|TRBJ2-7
CASSSGEDEQYF
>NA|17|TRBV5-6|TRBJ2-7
CASSSFLRGGPSYEQYF
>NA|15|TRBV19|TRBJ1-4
CASSSRSAGDEKLFF
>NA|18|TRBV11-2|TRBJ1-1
CASSRGLGFLSTAAEAFF
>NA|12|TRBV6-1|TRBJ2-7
CASSEPRREQYF
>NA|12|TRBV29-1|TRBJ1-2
CSVEDGRDGYTF